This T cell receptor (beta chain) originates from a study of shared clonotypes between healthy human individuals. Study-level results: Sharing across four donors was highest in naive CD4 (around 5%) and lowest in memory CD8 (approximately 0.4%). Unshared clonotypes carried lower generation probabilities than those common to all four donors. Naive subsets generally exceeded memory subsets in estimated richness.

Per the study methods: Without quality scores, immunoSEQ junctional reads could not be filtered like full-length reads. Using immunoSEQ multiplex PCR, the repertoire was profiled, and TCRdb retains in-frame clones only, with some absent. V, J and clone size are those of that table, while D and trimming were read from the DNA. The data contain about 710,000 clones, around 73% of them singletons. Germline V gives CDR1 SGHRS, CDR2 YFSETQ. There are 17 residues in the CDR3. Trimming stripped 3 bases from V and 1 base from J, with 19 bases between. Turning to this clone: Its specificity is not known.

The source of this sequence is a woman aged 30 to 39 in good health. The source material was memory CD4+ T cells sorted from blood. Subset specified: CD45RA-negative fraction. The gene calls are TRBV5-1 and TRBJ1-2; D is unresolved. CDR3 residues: CASSSTGLADFNYGYTF. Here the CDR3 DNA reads TGCGCCAGCAGCTCTACGGGCCTCGCTGATTTTAACTATGGCTACACCTTC.